This T cell receptor (beta chain) was sequenced for a study of CD8+ T cells in alopecia areata. This clone occurred once. The treatment: oral pan-JAK inhibitor, 5-10 mg twice daily. V lost 7 bases and J 2 bases, leaving 13 bases between the germline ends. This CDR3 comprises 14 residues. Germline CDR1 and CDR2: SNHLY and FYNNEI. Isolated RNA was reverse transcribed into cDNA used as the sequencing template. Produced via immunoSEQ multiplex PCR; TCRdb's table is partial and in-frame only. Among 170,000 or so clones listed, around 50% were seen once. The receptor was derived from a human donor with alopecia areata. The V call is TRBV2, the J call TRBJ2-3; D ambiguous. The sequenced sample was CD8+ T cells sorted from blood, obtained at week 24, from a patient treated with tofacitinib. The CDR3 region has the DNA TGTGCCAGCACGAGTTCAGGCCTCACAGATACGCAGTATTTT. Its translation is CASTSSGLTDTQYF.